The source of this TCR beta chain is a study of blood T cell repertoires in COVID-19. Study-wide background: COVID-19 samples from acute and convalescent phases originated in the United States, Italy and Spain. PBMCs, B-cell-depleted T cells, or T cells were the source of the cDNA or gDNA that made up the material.

In this sample, this clone turned up once. As handled by the study authors: Amplification from reference gene primers served as the basis for estimated nucleated cell counts. Only in-frame clones appear in the TCRdb table, and some are missing; sequencing was by immunoSEQ multiplex PCR. That table supplies the V and J calls and clone size; D and trimming were determined from the DNA. Seen here are over 100,000 clones, 82% observed once, and the top ten hold about 4.2%. Sequencing was performed on peripheral blood. The receptor comes from a woman in her seventies with acute or convalescent COVID-19.

The CDR3 loop is CASSVGTVRKDTQYF. The DNA for the CDR3 is TGTGCCAGCAGCGTCGGGACTGTCAGGAAAGATACGCAGTATTTT. The genes are TRBV9 and TRBJ2-3; D perhaps matches TRBD2 (6 bases). CDR1 and CDR2 (germline): SGDLS, YYNGEE. V shed 2 bases and J shed 5 bases, with 15 bases lying between them. This CDR3 is 15 amino acids long.